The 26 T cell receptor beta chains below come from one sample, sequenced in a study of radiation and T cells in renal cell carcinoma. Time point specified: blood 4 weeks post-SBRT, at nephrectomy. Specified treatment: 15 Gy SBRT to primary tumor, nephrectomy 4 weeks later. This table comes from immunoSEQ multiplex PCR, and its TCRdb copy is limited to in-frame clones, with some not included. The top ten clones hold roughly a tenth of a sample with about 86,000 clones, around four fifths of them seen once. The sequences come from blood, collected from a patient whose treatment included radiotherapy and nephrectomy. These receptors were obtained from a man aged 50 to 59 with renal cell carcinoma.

CDR3 nucleotide sequence: TGTGCCAGCAGCCAAGACCGCGGCAGCTACAATGAGCAGTTCTTC. The encoded protein is CASSQDRGSYNEQFF. The V gene is TRBV14, the J gene TRBJ2-1; D not certain. CDR3 length equals 15 residues. V lost 0 bases, J lost 3 bases, and 9 bases lay in between. Germline V gives CDR1 SGHDN, CDR2 FVKESK. The full variable domain, in which reference TRBV14 and TRBJ2-1 provide the parts outside the CDR3, is EAGVTQFPSHSVIEKGQTVTLRCDPISGHDNLYWYRRVMGKEIKFLLHFVKESKQDESGMPNNRFLAERTGGTYSTLKVQPAELEDSGVYFCASSQDRGSYNEQFFGPGTRLTVL.

DNA for the CDR3: TGCGCCAGCAGCCAAGATTTACATGGCTCCTACGAGCAGTACTTC. This sequence encodes CASSQDLHGSYEQYF. V is TRBV4-3 and J is TRBJ2-7; no reliable D call. V gave up 0 bases and J gave up 0 bases, with 9 bases separating them. The CDR3 extends over 15 amino acids. Germline CDR1 is LGHNA and CDR2 is YSLEER.

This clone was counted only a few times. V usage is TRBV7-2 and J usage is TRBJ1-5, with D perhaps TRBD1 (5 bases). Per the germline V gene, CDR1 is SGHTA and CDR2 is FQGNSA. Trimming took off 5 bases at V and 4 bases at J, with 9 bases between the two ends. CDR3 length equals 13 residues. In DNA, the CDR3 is TGTGCCAGCAGCCCTGGACATAATCAGCCCCAGCATTTT. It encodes CASSPGHNQPQHF.

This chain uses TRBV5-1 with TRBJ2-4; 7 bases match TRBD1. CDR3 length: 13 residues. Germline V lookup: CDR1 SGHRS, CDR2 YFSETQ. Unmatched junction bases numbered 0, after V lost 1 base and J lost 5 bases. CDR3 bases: TGCGCCAGCAGCTTGCAGGGGGAAAACATTCAGTACTTC. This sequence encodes CASSLQGENIQYF.

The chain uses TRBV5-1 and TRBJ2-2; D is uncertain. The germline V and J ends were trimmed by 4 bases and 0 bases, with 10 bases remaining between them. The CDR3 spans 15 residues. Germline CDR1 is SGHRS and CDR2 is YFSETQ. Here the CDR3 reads CASSREGANTGELFF. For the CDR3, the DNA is TGCGCCAGCAGCAGAGAAGGCGCGAACACCGGGGAGCTGTTTTTT.

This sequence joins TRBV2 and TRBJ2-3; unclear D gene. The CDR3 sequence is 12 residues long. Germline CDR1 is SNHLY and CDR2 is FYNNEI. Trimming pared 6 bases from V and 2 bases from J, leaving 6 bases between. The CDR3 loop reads CASRSITDTQYF. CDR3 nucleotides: TGTGCCAGCAGAAGTATCACAGATACGCAGTATTTT.

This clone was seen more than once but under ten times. The CDR3 sequence: CASSQSRQLNTEAFF. DNA of the CDR3: TGTGCCAGTAGCCAATCTCGACAGTTGAACACTGAAGCTTTCTTT. The rearrangement links TRBV19 to TRBJ1-1; D might be TRBD1 (5 bases). CDR3 length equals 15 residues. Germline loops: CDR1 LNHDA, CDR2 SQIVND (reference sequence). V was shortened by 6 bases and J by 0 bases, with 14 bases between the two germline ends. The entire variable domain, with the rest obtained from reference TRBV19 and TRBJ1-1, is as follows: DGGITQSPKYLFRKEGQNVTLSCEQNLNHDAMYWYRQDPGQGLRLIYYSQIVNDFQKGDIAEGYSVSREKKESFPLTVTSAQKNPTAFYLCASSQSRQLNTEAFFGQGTRLTVV.

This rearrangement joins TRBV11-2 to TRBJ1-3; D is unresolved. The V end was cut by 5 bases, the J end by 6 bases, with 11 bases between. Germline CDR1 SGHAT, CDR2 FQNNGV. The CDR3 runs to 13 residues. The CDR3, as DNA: TGTGCCAGCAGCCGTACCACCTCAAACACCATATATTTT. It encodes CASSRTTSNTIYF.

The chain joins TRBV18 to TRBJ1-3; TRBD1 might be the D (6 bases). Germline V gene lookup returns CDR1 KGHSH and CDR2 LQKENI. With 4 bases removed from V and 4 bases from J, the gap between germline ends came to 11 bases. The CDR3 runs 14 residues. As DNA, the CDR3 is TGTGCCAGCTCACACAGGGATGTCGGAAACACCATATATTTT. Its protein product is CASSHRDVGNTIYF. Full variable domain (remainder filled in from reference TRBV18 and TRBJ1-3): NAGVMQNPRHLVRRRGQEARLRCSPMKGHSHVYWYRQLPEEGLKFMVYLQKENIIDESGMPKERFSAEFPKEGPSILRIQQVVRGDSAAYFCASSHRDVGNTIYFGEGSWLTVV.

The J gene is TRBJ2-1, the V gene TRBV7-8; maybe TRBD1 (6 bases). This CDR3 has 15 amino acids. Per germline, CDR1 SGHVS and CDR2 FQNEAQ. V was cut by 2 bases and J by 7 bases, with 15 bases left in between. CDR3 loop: CASSLHTGLGNEQFF. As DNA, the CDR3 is TGTGCCAGCAGCTTACACACAGGGTTGGGGAATGAGCAGTTCTTC.

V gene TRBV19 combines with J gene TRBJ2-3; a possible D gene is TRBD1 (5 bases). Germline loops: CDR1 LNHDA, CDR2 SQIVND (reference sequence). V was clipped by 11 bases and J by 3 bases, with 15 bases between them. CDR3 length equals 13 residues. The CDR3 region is CAVQGRRTDTQYF. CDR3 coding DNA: TGTGCCGTTCAGGGCCGGAGAACAGATACGCAGTATTTT.

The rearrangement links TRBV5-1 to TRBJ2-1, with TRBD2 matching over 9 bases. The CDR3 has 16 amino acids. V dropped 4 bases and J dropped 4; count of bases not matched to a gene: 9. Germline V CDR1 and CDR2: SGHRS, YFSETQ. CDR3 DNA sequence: TGCGCCAGCAGCCTAATTAGCGGGGGTGGGTACAATGAGCAGTTCTTC. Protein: CASSLISGGGYNEQFF.

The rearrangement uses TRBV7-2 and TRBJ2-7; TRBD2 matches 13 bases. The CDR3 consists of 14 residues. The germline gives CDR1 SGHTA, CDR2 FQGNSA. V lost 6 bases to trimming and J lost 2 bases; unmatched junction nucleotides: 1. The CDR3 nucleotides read TGTGCCAGCAGAGGACTAGCGGGAGCCTACGAGCAGTACTTC. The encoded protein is CASRGLAGAYEQYF.

The CDR3 reads CASSRKVSGGGTDTQYF. The CDR3 nucleotides read TGCGCCAGCAGCCGGAAGGTTAGCGGGGGTGGGACAGATACGCAGTATTTT. The rearrangement uses TRBV4-1 and TRBJ2-3; 9 nucleotides match TRBD2. Trimming took 4 bases from V and 3 from J; bases not matched to a gene: 11. Germline values: CDR1 MGHRA, CDR2 YSYEKL. The CDR3 covers 17 residues.

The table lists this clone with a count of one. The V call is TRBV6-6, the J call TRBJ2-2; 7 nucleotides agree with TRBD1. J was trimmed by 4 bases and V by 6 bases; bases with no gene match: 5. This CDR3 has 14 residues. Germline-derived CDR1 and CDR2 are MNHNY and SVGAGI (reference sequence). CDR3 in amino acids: CASRQGQRTGELFF. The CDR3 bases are TGTGCCAGCAGACAGGGACAGCGCACCGGGGAGCTGTTTTTT.

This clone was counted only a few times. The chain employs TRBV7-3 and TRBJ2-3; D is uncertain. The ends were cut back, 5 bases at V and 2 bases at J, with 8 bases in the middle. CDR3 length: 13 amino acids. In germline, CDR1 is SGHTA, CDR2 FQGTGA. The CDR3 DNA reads TGTGCCAGCAGCATCATAAACACAGATACGCAGTATTTT. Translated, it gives CASSIINTDTQYF.

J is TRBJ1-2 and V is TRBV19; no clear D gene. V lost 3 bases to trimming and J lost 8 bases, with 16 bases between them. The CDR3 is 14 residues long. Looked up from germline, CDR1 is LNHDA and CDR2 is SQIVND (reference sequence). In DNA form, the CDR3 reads TGTGCCAGTAGTATTGGCGAGACCTCTGCCGGCTACACCTTC. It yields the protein CASSIGETSAGYTF. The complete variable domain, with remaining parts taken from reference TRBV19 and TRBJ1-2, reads DGGITQSPKYLFRKEGQNVTLSCEQNLNHDAMYWYRQDPGQGLRLIYYSQIVNDFQKGDIAEGYSVSREKKESFPLTVTSAQKNPTAFYLCASSIGETSAGYTFGSGTRLTVV.

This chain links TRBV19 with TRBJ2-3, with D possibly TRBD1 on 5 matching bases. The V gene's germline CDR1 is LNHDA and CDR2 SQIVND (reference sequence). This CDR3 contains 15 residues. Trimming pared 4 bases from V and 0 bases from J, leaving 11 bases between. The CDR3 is CASSTLGPSTDTQYF. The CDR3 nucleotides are TGTGCCAGTAGTACCCTGGGGCCTAGCACAGATACGCAGTATTTT.

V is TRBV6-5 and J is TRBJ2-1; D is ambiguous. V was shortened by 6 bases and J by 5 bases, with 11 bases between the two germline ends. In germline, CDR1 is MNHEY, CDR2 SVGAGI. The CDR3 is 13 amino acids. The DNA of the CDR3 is TGTGCCAGCAGGTCCCTTATCGACAATGAGCAGTTCTTC. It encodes CASRSLIDNEQFF.

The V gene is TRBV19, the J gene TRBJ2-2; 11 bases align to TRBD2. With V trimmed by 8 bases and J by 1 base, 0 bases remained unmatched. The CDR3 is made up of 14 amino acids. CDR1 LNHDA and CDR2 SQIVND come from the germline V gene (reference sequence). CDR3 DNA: TGTGCCAGTGGGACTAGCGGGAACACCGGGGAGCTGTTTTTT. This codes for CASGTSGNTGELFF.

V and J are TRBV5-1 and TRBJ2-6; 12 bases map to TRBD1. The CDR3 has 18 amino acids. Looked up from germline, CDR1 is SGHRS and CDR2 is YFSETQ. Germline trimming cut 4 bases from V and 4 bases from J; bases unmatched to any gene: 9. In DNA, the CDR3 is TGCGCCAGCAGCCTAGGGACAGGGGGCTTGTCAGGGGCCAACGTCCTGACTTTC. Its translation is CASSLGTGGLSGANVLTF.

DNA of the CDR3: TGCGCCAGCAGCTTGCGGGGCCGAGTCCACGAGCAGTACTTC. Translation: CASSLRGRVHEQYF. The gene calls are TRBV5-1 and TRBJ2-7; D assignment may be TRBD1 or TRBD2 (5 bases each). Trimming left V 1 base short and J 5 bases short, with 13 bases between. The CDR3 sequence is 14 residues long. CDR1 SGHRS and CDR2 YFSETQ come from the germline V gene. The complete variable domain, with remaining parts taken from reference TRBV5-1 and TRBJ2-7, reads KAGVTQTPRYLIKTRGQQVTLSCSPISGHRSVSWYQQTPGQGLQFLFEYFSETQRNKGNFPGRFSGRQFSNSRSEMNVSTLELGDSALYLCASSLRGRVHEQYFGPGTRLTVT.

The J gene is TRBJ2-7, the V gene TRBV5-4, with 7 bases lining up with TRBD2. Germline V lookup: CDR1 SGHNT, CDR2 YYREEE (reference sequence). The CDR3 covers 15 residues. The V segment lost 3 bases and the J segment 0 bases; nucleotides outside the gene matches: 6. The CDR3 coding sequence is TGTGCCAGCAGCTCCGGGACTACTATCTCCTACGAGCAGTACTTC. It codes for CASSSGTTISYEQYF.

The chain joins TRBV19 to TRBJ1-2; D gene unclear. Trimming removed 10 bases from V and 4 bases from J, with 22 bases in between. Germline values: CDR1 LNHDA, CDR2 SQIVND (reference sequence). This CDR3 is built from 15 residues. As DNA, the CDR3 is TGTGCCACGCATATAAAGGGCTCACGGATCTATGGCTACACCTTC. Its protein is CATHIKGSRIYGYTF.

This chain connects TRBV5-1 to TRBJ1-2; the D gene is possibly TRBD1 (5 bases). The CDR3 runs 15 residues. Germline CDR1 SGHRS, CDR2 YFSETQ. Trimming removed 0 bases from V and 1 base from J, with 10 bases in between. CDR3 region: CASSLEGRINYGYTF. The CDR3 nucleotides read TGCGCCAGCAGCTTGGAGGGACGGATTAACTATGGCTACACCTTC.

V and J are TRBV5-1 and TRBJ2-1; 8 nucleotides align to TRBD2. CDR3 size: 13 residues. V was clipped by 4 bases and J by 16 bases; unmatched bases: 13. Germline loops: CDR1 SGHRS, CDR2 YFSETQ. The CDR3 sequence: CASSQTLAGTRFF. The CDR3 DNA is TGCGCCAGCAGCCAAACATTAGCGGGAACTCGATTCTTC.